This entry lists 14 T cell receptor beta chains sequenced from one sample in a study of T cell repertoires and HLA-DP antigens. After around 15 days' expansion, CD4+ cells were restimulated less than 30 h with HeLa expressing allogeneic DPB1. Retrovirally transduced HeLa cells with HLA-DPA1/DPB1, HLA-DM, invariant chain and CD80 served as stimulators. The method was immunoSEQ multiplex PCR; TCRdb's version includes in-frame clones alone and lacks a portion of them. Altogether around 2,400 clones are present, 60% to 85% being singletons, with the ten largest covering 40% to 55%. Specimen: CD137- CD4+ T cells from cultured PBMCs. The receptor source for this set is a man between 60 and 70 years old in good health and CMV-seronegative.

The rearrangement links TRBV4-1 to TRBJ1-2; 8 bases are shared with TRBD1. The CDR3 has 15 amino acids. Germline V gene data show CDR1 as MGHRA and CDR2 as YSYEKL. With 3 bases clipped from V and 4 bases from J, the junction kept 7 bases outside the gene matches. This chain's CDR3 is CASSHLDREIYGYTF. CDR3 DNA sequence: TGCGCCAGCAGCCACCTGGACAGGGAAATCTATGGCTACACCTTC.

This chain uses TRBV11-1 with TRBJ2-3, with D perhaps assigned TRBD1 or TRBD2 (6 bases each). Trimming shortened V by 3 bases and J by 4 bases, and 17 bases separated the two germline ends. CDR3 size: 16 residues. CDR1 is SGHAT and CDR2 is FQDESV in the germline V gene (reference sequence). Here the CDR3 DNA reads TGTGCCAGCAGCTTCGGGGGCCACAGGGCGGCAGATACGCAGTATTTT. This gives the protein CASSFGGHRAADTQYF. The full variable domain, its missing parts supplied by reference TRBV11-1 and TRBJ2-3, is EAEVAQSPRYKITEKSQAVAFWCDPISGHATLYWYRQILGQGPELLVQFQDESVVDDSQLPKDRFSAERLKGVDSTLKIQPAELGDSAMYLCASSFGGHRAADTQYFGPGTRLTVL.

The genes are TRBV6-1 and TRBJ1-6, with D perhaps matching TRBD1 (5 bases). V was cut by 6 bases and J by 7 bases, with 7 bases left in between. CDR1 is MNHNS and CDR2 is SASEGT in the germline V gene. This CDR3 comprises 12 residues. Here the CDR3 DNA reads TGTGCCAGCAGGGGGCCAAATTCACCCCTCCACTTT. It is translated as CASRGPNSPLHF.

The V and J genes are TRBV6-1 and TRBJ1-1, with D possibly matching TRBD1 (6 bases). Per the germline V gene, CDR1 is MNHNS and CDR2 is SASEGT. Deletions cut 2 bases from V and 8 bases from J, with 9 bases between. The CDR3 length is 12 residues. CDR3 sequence: CASSENRAEAFF. The DNA of the CDR3 is TGTGCCAGCAGTGAAAACAGGGCGGAAGCTTTCTTT.

DNA for the CDR3: TGCGCCAGCAGTAAGCTACGGGGAAACAATGAGCAGTTCTTC. This encodes CASSKLRGNNEQFF. The chain recombines TRBV10-1 with TRBJ2-1; D is perhaps TRBD2 (5 bases). Germline CDR1 is WNHNN and CDR2 is SYGVQD (reference sequence). V dropped 5 bases and J dropped 5 bases, with 13 bases sitting between them. The CDR3 loop spans 14 amino acids.

The chain couples TRBV20-1 to TRBJ2-1; D not certain. The germline CDR1 and CDR2 sequences are DFQATT and SNEGSKA (reference sequence). The V gene lost 3 bases and the J gene lost 6 bases, with 6 bases spanning the gap. CDR3 length: 11 residues. The CDR3, as DNA: TGCAGTGCTAGCGGGTTCAATGAGCAGTTCTTC. Amino acid sequence: CSASGFNEQFF.

The chain carries TRBV27 and TRBJ2-7, with 7 bases fitting TRBD1. The trim removed 10 bases at V and 2 bases at J, leaving 14 bases unmatched. The CDR3 runs to 15 residues. CDR1 MNHEY and CDR2 SMNVEV come from the germline V gene (reference sequence). The CDR3 spells CATQAIDRAPYEQYF. As DNA, the CDR3 is TGTGCCACCCAAGCTATAGACAGGGCTCCCTACGAGCAGTACTTC.

J is TRBJ1-2 and V is TRBV27; D unclear. The CDR3 length is 17 residues. Germline V CDR1 and CDR2: MNHEY, SMNVEV (reference sequence). V was cut by 3 bases and J by 1 base, with 18 bases left in between. The CDR3 DNA reads as TGTGCCAGCAGTTTCACTCAAAACAGAGAGTATAACTATGGCTACACCTTC. Its protein is CASSFTQNREYNYGYTF.

The rearrangement uses TRBV15 and TRBJ1-5, with unresolved D. CDR1 LNHNV and CDR2 YYDKDF come from the germline V gene (reference sequence). CDR3 size: 12 residues. V lost 0 bases and J lost 6, with 3 bases in between. The CDR3 reads CATSRDTQPQHF. The CDR3 coding sequence is TGTGCCACCAGCAGAGATACTCAGCCCCAGCATTTT.

The gene calls are TRBV10-3 and TRBJ2-5; TRBD2 matches 7 bases. Trimming at V came to 0 bases and at J to 5 bases, leaving 0 bases not matched to a gene. The CDR3 length is 13 residues. CDR1 is ENHRY, CDR2 SYGVKD, per germline. The CDR3 sequence: CAISESGGETQYF. The DNA of the CDR3 is TGTGCCATCAGTGAGTCGGGGGGGGAGACCCAGTACTTC.

This chain links TRBV7-2 with TRBJ1-2, with D hard to call. From germline, CDR1 is SGHTA and CDR2 FQGNSA. This CDR3 spans 13 amino acids. Between the trimmed V and J ends, which lost 1 base and 4 bases, there was a span of 7 bases. CDR3 amino acids: CASSLEGIYGYTF. In nucleotides, the CDR3 is TGTGCCAGCAGCTTAGAAGGGATCTATGGCTACACCTTC.

The chain carries TRBV9 and TRBJ2-5, with 7 bases fitting TRBD2. With V trimmed by 3 bases and J by 5 bases, 13 bases remained unmatched. The germline V gene encodes CDR1 SGDLS and CDR2 YYNGEE. The CDR3 has 16 amino acids. The CDR3 protein is CASSADTREGYETQYF. The CDR3 region has the DNA TGTGCCAGCAGCGCCGATACCAGGGAGGGGTATGAGACCCAGTACTTC.

The chain joins TRBV30 to TRBJ1-5; D is perhaps TRBD1 (5 bases). The CDR3 loop spans 15 amino acids. The V and J ends lost 0 bases and 6 bases respectively, with 15 bases between them. Germline-derived CDR1 and CDR2 are GTSNPN and SVGIG (reference sequence). The CDR3 is CAWSVRGGGRQPQHF. DNA for the CDR3: TGTGCCTGGAGTGTACGGGGGGGAGGCCGTCAGCCCCAGCATTTT.

The chain uses TRBV20-1 and TRBJ2-5, with D unresolved. Per the germline V gene, CDR1 is DFQATT and CDR2 is SNEGSKA (reference sequence). The CDR3 extends over 11 amino acids. V lost 3 bases and J lost 5, with 7 bases in between. The CDR3 region is CSARMGETQYF. The CDR3 region has the DNA TGCAGTGCTAGGATGGGGGAGACCCAGTACTTC.